Here is one T cell receptor beta chain with its context. This table comes from immunoSEQ multiplex PCR, and its TCRdb copy is limited to in-frame clones, with some not included. This table holds 250,000 to 300,000 clones, about nine tenths found once. Cohort 3 donors counted as recovered after two negative PCRs, clearance, or resolved symptoms. Deletions cut 3 bases from V and 3 bases from J, with 15 bases between. The CDR3 runs 17 residues. Germline V gene lookup returns CDR1 MNHNS and CDR2 SASEGT. This specimen comes from a study of blood T cell repertoires in COVID-19. At the level of the study: Sample material is recorded as cDNA or gDNA derived from T cells, B-cell-depleted T cells, or PBMCs.

Sample: PBMCs or T cells enriched from blood (not recorded which). This sequence joins TRBV6-1 and TRBJ1-6; a weak D match, TRBD1 (5 bases). The TCR was taken from a woman aged 40 to 55 who had recovered from COVID-19. The CDR3 bases are TGTGCCAGCAGTGACTTGCTGCTCGACAGCTATAATTCACCCCTCCACTTT. It is translated as CASSDLLLDSYNSPLHF.